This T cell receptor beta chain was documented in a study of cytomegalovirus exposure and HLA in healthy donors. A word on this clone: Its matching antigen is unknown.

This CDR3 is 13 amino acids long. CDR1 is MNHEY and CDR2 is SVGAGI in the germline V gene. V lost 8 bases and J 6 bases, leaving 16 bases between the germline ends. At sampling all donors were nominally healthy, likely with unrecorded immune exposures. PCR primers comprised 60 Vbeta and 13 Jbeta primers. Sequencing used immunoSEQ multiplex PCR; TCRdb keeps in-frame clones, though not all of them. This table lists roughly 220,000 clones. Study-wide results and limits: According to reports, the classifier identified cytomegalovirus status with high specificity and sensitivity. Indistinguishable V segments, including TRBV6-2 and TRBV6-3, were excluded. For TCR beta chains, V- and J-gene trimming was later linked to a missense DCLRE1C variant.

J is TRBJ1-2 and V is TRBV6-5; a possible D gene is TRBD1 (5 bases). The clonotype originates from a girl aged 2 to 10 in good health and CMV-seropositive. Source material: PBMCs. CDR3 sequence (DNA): TGTGCCAGCTCTTGGGGGGGGGAGGATGGCTACACCTTC. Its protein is CASSWGGEDGYTF.